The 18 T cell receptor beta chains presented below share a single source sample, sequenced in a study of T cells after yellow fever vaccination (dated by TCRdb to about 2019). Library preparation was by 5' RACE. Sequencing took place on an Illumina NovaSeq 6000. TCRdb itself trimmed the public reads at Q25 with fastp, ran MiXCR and retained productive beta chains. Records with the same CDR3 protein are collapsed into one entry carrying the most frequent genes and DNA. Within this sample are some 350,000 distinct CDR3 sequences, with approximately 3.9% of them counted one time only. Together, the top ten hold 20% to 25% of the sample. According to the study, the label for this sample's treatment or condition signals: live attenuated yellow fever vaccine strain. The sequencing used PBMCs, collected 5 days after the yellow fever booster vaccination. The origin of the receptors is a young man who received the YFV17D yellow fever vaccine.

V is TRBV7-2 and J is TRBJ1-2, with 7 bases lining up with TRBD1. J lost 5 bases, V lost 6 bases, and 12 bases had no gene match. This CDR3 has 15 amino acids. Germline assignment: CDR1 SGHTA and CDR2 FQGNSA. The CDR3 DNA reads TGTGCCAGCAGAAAAGACCGGACAGGAGTGTATGGCTACACCTTC. This translates into CASRKDRTGVYGYTF.

This clonotype was detected only a few times. The chain uses TRBV4-3 and TRBJ2-2; 11 bases are a match to TRBD2. This CDR3 has 17 amino acids. The V segment lost 4 bases and the J segment 0 bases; nucleotides outside the gene matches: 4. Germline assignment: CDR1 LGHNA and CDR2 YSLEER. CDR3 DNA sequence: TGCGCCAGCAGCCGACTAGCGGGGCGAACGAACACCGGGGAGCTGTTTTTT. Translated, it gives CASSRLAGRTNTGELFF.

The CDR3 spells CASRGQGNQYF. The CDR3 nucleotides read TGTGCCAGCAGGGGACAGGGAAACCAGTACTTC. The J gene is TRBJ2-5, the V gene TRBV27; 9 bases fit TRBD1. This CDR3 spans 11 amino acids. The germline V gene encodes CDR1 MNHEY and CDR2 SMNVEV (reference sequence). V dropped 6 bases and J dropped 10; count of bases not matched to a gene: 3.

This clonotype occurred a few times. This sequence joins TRBV19 and TRBJ2-2; 7 bases are shared with TRBD2. The CDR3 covers 14 residues. Trimming removed 6 bases from V and 2 bases from J; junction bases left unmatched: 3. Germline CDR1 reads LNHDA; CDR2 reads SQIVND (reference sequence). The CDR3 is CASRWDYNTGELFF. The CDR3 DNA reads as TGTGCCAGTAGATGGGACTATAACACCGGGGAGCTGTTTTTT.

This clonotype was detected ten times or more. The chain combines TRBV29-1 with TRBJ2-7; D gene ambiguous. Trimming stripped 7 bases from V and 3 bases from J, with 10 bases between. Germline values: CDR1 SQVTM, CDR2 ANQGSEA. The CDR3 covers 11 residues. The CDR3 region is CSARRNYEQYF. The CDR3 DNA is TGCAGCGCCCGCAGAAACTACGAGCAGTACTTC.

This clonotype was detected only a few times. This chain uses TRBV4-1 with TRBJ2-3, with D perhaps matching TRBD2 (6 bases). Germline CDR1 and CDR2: MGHRA and YSYEKL. CDR3 size: 16 residues. V was pared by 1 base and J by 4 bases, with 15 bases between. The CDR3 reads CASSQGRREPADTQYF. CDR3 bases: TGCGCCAGCAGCCAAGGGAGGCGGGAACCCGCAGATACGCAGTATTTT.

This clonotype has more than one count but fewer than ten. The chain carries TRBV7-8 and TRBJ1-2; possibly TRBD1 for D (6 bases). CDR1 is SGHVS and CDR2 is FQNEAQ in the germline V gene. The CDR3 length is 16 residues. With 1 base removed from V and 7 bases from J, the gap between germline ends came to 19 bases. CDR3 amino acids: CASSLERDKSGAGYTF. The CDR3 bases are TGTGCCAGCAGCTTAGAGCGGGACAAGTCGGGGGCTGGCTACACCTTC. The whole variable domain, remainder taken from reference TRBV7-8 and TRBJ1-2, is GAGVSQSPRYKVAKRGQDVALRCDPISGHVSLFWYQQALGQGPEFLTYFQNEAQLDKSGLPSDRFFAERPEGSVSTLKIQRTQQEDSAVYLCASSLERDKSGAGYTFGSGTRLTVV.

V and J are TRBV5-4 and TRBJ1-2, with TRBD1 matching 9 bases. Germline lookup yields CDR1 SGHNT and CDR2 YYREEE (reference sequence). The CDR3 totals 13 residues. J lost 6 bases, V lost 4 bases, and 4 bases had no gene match. CDR3 amino acids: CASSRDRVHGYTF. The CDR3 DNA sequence: TGTGCCAGCAGCAGGGACAGGGTCCATGGCTACACCTTC.

This chain connects TRBV4-1 to TRBJ2-5; perhaps TRBD2 as D (6 bases). Germline V gene data show CDR1 as MGHRA and CDR2 as YSYEKL. With 3 bases removed from V and 2 bases from J, the gap between germline ends came to 13 bases. CDR3 length: 15 amino acids. CDR3 bases: TGCGCCAGCAGCCATTGGGCTAGCGTTCAAGAGACCCAGTACTTC. Translating it yields CASSHWASVQETQYF.

V and J are TRBV5-1 and TRBJ1-2; D call uncertain. Trimming stripped 0 bases from V and 4 bases from J, with 7 bases between. Per the germline V gene, CDR1 is SGHRS and CDR2 is YFSETQ. The CDR3 runs 13 residues. CDR3 amino acids: CASSLVERYGYTF. In DNA, the CDR3 is TGCGCCAGCAGCTTGGTCGAACGCTATGGCTACACCTTC.

The rearrangement joins TRBV9 to TRBJ2-3; 7 bases map to TRBD1. CDR3 length equals 15 residues. J lost 0 bases, V lost 4 bases, and 5 bases had no gene match. CDR1 and CDR2 from the germline V gene are SGDLS and YYNGEE. The CDR3 is CASSPGGSSTDTQYF. In nucleotides, the CDR3 is TGTGCCAGCAGCCCAGGGGGAAGCAGCACAGATACGCAGTATTTT.

The table lists this clonotype with many counts. This chain uses TRBV6-5 with TRBJ2-2, with D tentatively TRBD2 (5 bases). The CDR3 runs 15 residues. Per the germline V gene, CDR1 is MNHEY and CDR2 is SVGAGI. V lost 2 bases and J lost 4, with 11 bases in between. CDR3: CASSYRGAVTGELFF. The CDR3 region has the DNA TGTGCCAGCAGTTACCGCGGAGCGGTCACCGGGGAGCTGTTTTTT.

This clonotype has just a few counts. The chain is built from TRBV5-5 and TRBJ2-3; 12 positions match TRBD2. J was trimmed by 1 base and V by 4 bases; bases with no gene match: 10. Germline V gives CDR1 SGHKS, CDR2 YYEKEE (reference sequence). The CDR3 extends over 18 amino acids. Here the CDR3 DNA reads TGTGCCAGCAGCGGCGGGACTAGCGGGTCTTCTCGCACAGATACGCAGTATTTT. Its translation is CASSGGTSGSSRTDTQYF.

This chain joins TRBV4-3 and TRBJ1-2, with 7 positions matching TRBD1. This CDR3 has 16 amino acids. Trimming took 0 bases from V and 2 from J; bases not matched to a gene: 6. Germline CDR1 and CDR2: LGHNA and YSLEER. CDR3 in amino acids: CASSQDPGTANYGYTF. DNA of the CDR3: TGCGCCAGCAGCCAAGATCCCGGGACAGCCAACTATGGCTACACCTTC.

The chain uses TRBV7-2 and TRBJ1-1, with D possibly matching TRBD1 (5 bases). The germline gives CDR1 SGHTA, CDR2 FQGNSA. This CDR3 has 16 amino acids. The germline V and J ends were trimmed by 0 bases and 0 bases, with 11 bases remaining between them. The CDR3 is CASSLAPGRLNTEAFF. The CDR3 DNA is TGTGCCAGCAGCTTAGCCCCGGGACGGTTGAACACTGAAGCTTTCTTT.

This clonotype was counted many times. The V and J genes are TRBV7-8 and TRBJ2-1; tentatively, D is TRBD1 (6 bases). Germline values: CDR1 SGHVS, CDR2 FQNEAQ. Trimming shortened V by 8 bases and J by 4 bases, and 18 bases separated the two germline ends. The CDR3 covers 15 residues. The DNA for the CDR3 is TGTGCCAGCTGGGACAAAGAGGACAGATACAATGAGCAGTTCTTC. Protein product: CASWDKEDRYNEQFF. Full variable domain (outside the CDR3, taken from reference TRBV7-8 and TRBJ2-1): GAGVSQSPRYKVAKRGQDVALRCDPISGHVSLFWYQQALGQGPEFLTYFQNEAQLDKSGLPSDRFFAERPEGSVSTLKIQRTQQEDSAVYLCASWDKEDRYNEQFFGPGTRLTVL.

This clonotype was observed a few times. This chain joins TRBV15 and TRBJ1-3; D is undetermined. Trimming removed 0 bases at V and 1 base at J, with 7 bases between. Germline V gene lookup returns CDR1 LNHNV and CDR2 YYDKDF (reference sequence). The CDR3 length is 15 residues. CDR3 sequence reads: CATSRDGRSGNTIYF. The CDR3 DNA reads TGTGCCACCAGCAGAGATGGGAGGTCTGGAAACACCATATATTTT. Looking up the rest from reference TRBV15 and TRBJ1-3 gives the full variable domain: DAMVIQNPRYQVTQFGKPVTLSCSQTLNHNVMYWYQQKSSQAPKLLFHYYDKDFNNEADTPDNFQSRRPNTSFCFLDIRSPGLGDTAMYLCATSRDGRSGNTIYFGEGSWLTVV.

This clonotype showed up many times. CDR3 nucleotides: TGTGCCAGCAGTTACCGCCCCTTAGCGAAGGACACCGGGGAGCTGTTTTTT. Amino acids: CASSYRPLAKDTGELFF. The chain carries TRBV6-2 or TRBV6-3 and TRBJ2-2, with D maybe TRBD2 (5 bases). V lost 2 bases, J lost 3 bases, and 16 bases lay in between. Germline V CDR1 and CDR2: MNHEY, SVGEGT. There are 17 residues in the CDR3.